The source of this T cell receptor (beta chain) is a study of PD-1 blockade in classical Hodgkin lymphoma. Study-wide findings and caveats: By cycle point C4D1, TCR diversity had risen significantly in CD4+ cells (but not CD8+ cells). It was reported that newly diagnosed patients had less baseline TCR diversity than healthy donors. With respect to the repertoire differences, their causes, possibly disease activity or prior therapy, remain undefined.

Only in-frame clones appear in the TCRdb table, and some are missing; sequencing was by immunoSEQ multiplex PCR. In the table there are under 45,000 clones, approximately 70% of which are singletons. The sample's time point: cycle 4 day 1 (C4D1), after more than five weeks of nivolumab. Relapses following autologous stem cell transplantation were seen in all patients, with brentuximab vedotin exposure varying. Classifying best responses yielded complete response, partial response or progressive disease. Germline loops: CDR1 GTSNPN, CDR2 SVGIG (reference sequence). Trimming left V 0 bases short and J 4 bases short, with 12 bases between. The CDR3 consists of 14 residues. A word on this clone: The antigen remains unidentified.

This TCR came from a human donor with classical Hodgkin lymphoma. The chain is built from TRBV30 and TRBJ1-2, with D possibly TRBD1 on 6 matching bases. Here the sequenced sample was peripheral blood mononuclear cells (PBMCs), taken before the fourth cycle of nivolumab. The CDR3 protein is CAWSVAGATYGYTF. CDR3 in DNA: TGTGCCTGGAGTGTAGCAGGGGCCACCTATGGCTACACCTTC.